Listed below are T cell receptor beta chains from one sample, sequenced in a study of shared clonotypes between healthy human individuals. TCRdb's table, derived via immunoSEQ multiplex PCR, lists solely in-frame clones and lacks some. The table shows 1.5 million to 1.9 million clones, with nearly 99% occurring only once. Source material: naive CD4+ T cells sorted from blood. Receptors were obtained from a man in his thirties or forties in good health. The conserved cysteine and the conserved F or W are not part of the CDR3 here.

TRBJ1-5 | TRBV7-2 | 14 | ASSLAWGHSNQPQH
TRBJ2-3 | TRBV7-9 | 13 | ASSLAPGGGDTQY
TRBJ2-1 | TRBV9 | 12 | ASSVASGYNEQF
TRBJ2-1 | TRBV6-5 | 11 | ASSYSGRHEQF
TRBJ2-1 | TRBV5-1 | 9 | ASSLDTSQF
TRBJ1-4 | TRBV28 | 12 | ASSLSGGQEKLF
TRBJ2-5 | TRBV28 | 14 | ASSLPFLAQEETQY
TRBJ2-4 | TRBV30 | 10 | ACKGAKNIQY
TRBJ1-1 | TRBV5-4 | 13 | ASSLVQGENTEAF
TRBJ2-4 | TRBV28 | 12 | ASSLMTGANIQY
TRBJ1-1 | TRBV29-1 | 10 | SAGAAGTEAF
TRBJ1-4 | TRBV6-5 | 12 | ASSGDRGNEKLF
TRBJ1-3 | TRBV19 | 11 | ASTQNPGNTIY
TRBJ2-7 | TRBV5-4 | 13 | ASSRRDRGSYEQY
TRBJ2-7 | TRBV18 | 14 | ASSPSPGLSSYEQY
TRBJ2-3 | TRBV9 | 12 | ASSVTTLGDTQY